This T cell receptor (beta chain) was sequenced in a study of preoperative IRX-2 immunotherapy in early breast cancer. Germline V gene sequence: CDR1 SQVTM, CDR2 ANQGSEA. The CDR3 runs 13 residues. V lost 6 bases, J lost 6 bases, and 18 bases lay in between. The treatment: preoperative locoregional IRX-2 cytokine immunotherapy. Some clones are missing from TCRdb's copy, which holds only in-frame ones; the method was immunoSEQ multiplex PCR. The top ten clones hold 16% of a sample with more than 6,500 clones, around 81% of them seen once. Here the sequenced sample was tumor tissue, taken after IRX-2 immunotherapy. This sequence was found in a human donor with breast cancer. The rearrangement uses TRBV29-1 and TRBJ2-7; D tentatively reads TRBD1 or TRBD2 (5 bases each). This CDR3 is CSVGKGLGAEQYF. The CDR3 nucleotides read TGCAGCGTGGGGAAAGGACTTGGGGCCGAGCAGTACTTC.